One sample yielded the 15 T cell receptor beta chains listed below, sequenced in a study of T cells in Graves' hyperthyroidism and ophthalmopathy. TCR beta CDR3 region amplification was performed from RNA transcripts. In the first-round RT-PCR of the TCR CDR3, the HTBI primer set was used. TCRdb reanalysed the multiplex PCR reads using MiXCR and keeps one entry per CDR3 protein. The sample lists under 350,000 distinct CDR3 sequences, less than 30% seen once, with 25% to 30% in the top ten. The specimen was blood. Receptors originate from a man aged 40-49 years with Graves' hyperthyroidism that later progressed to Graves' ophthalmopathy.

This clonotype appeared many times. This chain joins TRBV11-2 and TRBJ1-5; D is uncertain. This CDR3 has 16 residues. Trimming cost V 0 bases and J 9 bases, with 18 bases left between them. In germline, CDR1 is SGHAT, CDR2 FQNNGV. CDR3 DNA: TGTGCCAGCAGCTTAGAGTCTCACTGGGTCGTTTCGCCCCAGCATTTT. Translation: CASSLESHWVVSPQHF.

This clonotype was detected many times. The conserved final phenylalanine or tryptophan is absent from the CDR3, which likely points to a read error. CDR3 protein: CSARVAGDYEQYL. As DNA, the CDR3 is TGCAGTGCTAGAGTAGCGGGAGACTACGAGCAGTACCTC. V gene TRBV20-1 combines with J gene TRBJ2-7, with 9 bases aligning to TRBD2. Unmatched junction bases numbered 1, after V lost 1 base and J lost 3 bases. This CDR3 comprises 13 residues. The germline V gene encodes CDR1 DFQATT and CDR2 SNEGSKA (reference sequence).

This clonotype occurred a few times. The chain joins TRBV20-1 to TRBJ2-2, with TRBD2 identical over 11 bases. The V gene end was trimmed by 5 bases and the J gene end by 5 bases; junction bases not matched to a gene: 4. Looked up from germline, CDR1 is DFQATT and CDR2 is SNEGSKA (reference sequence). This CDR3 spans 14 amino acids. The CDR3 DNA reads TGCAGTGCTTTAGCGGGGGGGCTGACCGGGGAGCTGTTTTTT. Residues: CSALAGGLTGELFF.

This clonotype was picked up many times. This chain links TRBV15 with TRBJ2-7; possible D gene TRBD1, 5 bases. The V end was cut by 3 bases, the J end by 1 base, with 7 bases between. CDR3 length equals 13 residues. From germline, CDR1 is LNHNV and CDR2 YYDKDF (reference sequence). CDR3 DNA sequence: TGTGCCACCAGCAGGGACAAATCCTACGAGCAGTACTTC. Translated: CATSRDKSYEQYF.

The table lists this clonotype with many counts. The gene calls are TRBV30 and TRBJ2-3, with 8 bases lining up with TRBD1. There are 12 residues in the CDR3. With 4 bases clipped from V and 5 bases from J, the junction kept 2 bases outside the gene matches. CDR1 GTSNPN and CDR2 SVGIG come from the germline V gene (reference sequence). As DNA, the CDR3 is TGTGCCTGGACAGGGGGCGTAGATACGCAGTATTTT. This translates into CAWTGGVDTQYF.

This clonotype has a count of ten or more. The V and J genes are TRBV6-5 and TRBJ2-7; no definite D call. The CDR3 consists of 13 residues. Germline V gives CDR1 MNHEY, CDR2 SVGAGI. Trimming shortened V by 6 bases and J by 4 bases, and 13 bases separated the two germline ends. CDR3 in amino acids: CASSAPLTYEQYF. The DNA for the CDR3 is TGTGCCAGCAGCGCCCCCCTAACTTACGAGCAGTACTTC.

This clonotype occurred many times. The chain couples TRBV5-1 to TRBJ2-7, with 11 positions matching TRBD1. Looked up from germline, CDR1 is SGHRS and CDR2 is YFSETQ. The CDR3 length is 14 residues. Germline trimming cut 5 bases from V and 3 bases from J; bases unmatched to any gene: 4. Written as DNA, the CDR3 is TGCGCCAGCAGAATCGGGACAGGGGGCTACGAGCAGTACTTC. Its translation is CASRIGTGGYEQYF.

This clonotype was counted a few times. This may come from a read error, since a much larger clone is one base off. This chain links TRBV5-1 with TRBJ2-5, with no clear D. V gave up 1 base and J gave up 2 bases, with 6 bases separating them. The CDR3 totals 13 residues. CDR1 and CDR2 from the germline V gene are SGHRS and YFSETQ. In DNA, the CDR3 is TGCGCCAGCAGCTTGTATATGCAAGAGACCCAGTACTTC. Translated, it gives CASSLYMQETQYF.

The chain links TRBV7-3 to TRBJ2-6; unclear D gene. The CDR3 runs 14 residues. Germline CDR1 SGHTA, CDR2 FQGTGA. The V gene lost 2 bases and the J gene lost 3 bases, with 5 bases spanning the gap. The CDR3 spells CASSLEFGANVLTF. CDR3 in DNA: TGTGCCAGCAGCTTAGAGTTTGGGGCCAACGTCCTGACTTTC.

This clonotype was detected ten times or more. The chain carries TRBV28 and TRBJ1-2; D ambiguous. This CDR3 spans 13 amino acids. Germline CDR1 reads MDHEN; CDR2 reads SYDVKM. With 2 bases removed from V and 5 bases from J, the gap between germline ends came to 9 bases. The CDR3 sequence is CASSLPGQYGYTF. CDR3 sequence (DNA): TGTGCCAGCAGTTTACCAGGTCAATATGGCTACACCTTC.

The chain combines TRBV4-3 with TRBJ2-5, with a possible D match to TRBD2 (5 bases). The CDR3 totals 15 residues. Germline lookup yields CDR1 LGHNA and CDR2 YSLEER. V was clipped by 4 bases and J by 5 bases, with 17 bases between them. The DNA for the CDR3 is TGCGCCAGCAGCCCCAGCGGTTCACAATCGGAGACCCAGTACTTC. Translating gives CASSPSGSQSETQYF.

The chain links TRBV5-1 to TRBJ1-2; 7 bases are shared with TRBD1. CDR3 size: 15 residues. V dropped 2 bases and J dropped 3; count of bases not matched to a gene: 7. Germline assignment: CDR1 SGHRS and CDR2 YFSETQ. The CDR3 is CASSFRDSRDYGYTF. The CDR3 bases are TGCGCCAGCAGCTTCCGGGACAGCAGAGACTATGGCTACACCTTC.

At least ten counts were recorded for this clonotype. The chain combines TRBV10-1 with TRBJ1-1; tentative D call: TRBD1 (5 bases). Germline V gene data show CDR1 as WNHNN and CDR2 as SYGVQD (reference sequence). V lost 10 bases and J 3 bases, leaving 18 bases between the germline ends. The CDR3 runs 14 residues. CDR3 in DNA: TGCGCCAACAGCGCCGTTAGGGGTTACACTGAAGCTTTCTTT. The encoded protein is CANSAVRGYTEAFF.

This clonotype was seen a single time. The J gene is TRBJ1-2, the V gene TRBV6-2 or TRBV6-3, with no clear D. V shed 4 bases and J shed 0 bases, with 9 bases lying between them. The germline V gene encodes CDR1 MNHEY and CDR2 SVGEGT. The CDR3 extends over 14 amino acids. CDR3 sequence reads: CASSSGASNYGYTF. The CDR3 bases are TGTGCCAGCAGTTCAGGAGCCTCTAACTATGGCTACACCTTC.

In this sample, this clonotype turned up many times. This chain uses TRBV5-1 with TRBJ1-5; maybe TRBD1 (5 bases). The V gene's germline CDR1 is SGHRS and CDR2 YFSETQ. The CDR3 is made up of 14 amino acids. Trimming took 0 bases from V and 5 from J, leaving 9 bases between them. The CDR3 spells CASSLAPGYQPQHF. The DNA for the CDR3 is TGCGCCAGCAGCTTGGCCCCAGGGTATCAGCCCCAGCATTTT.